This section outlines one T cell receptor (beta chain) sequence together with its context. Its antigen remains unidentified. These data originate in a study of a mutant IDH1 vaccine in newly diagnosed glioma. Study in general: Onset of vaccination occurred 4-6 weeks following radiotherapy alone, or with temozolomide cycles. Patients under treatment included about 60% males and 37.5% females and had a mean age of around 40 years. Patients got radiotherapy, temozolomide, or both beforehand, and most got both.

Time point denoted: week 5, during vaccination. Vaccination comprised doses that each held 300 ug of mutant IDH1 20-mer peptide, plus topical imiquimod. Those who donated had recent WHO grade 3 or 4 IDH1-mutant, ATRX-lost astrocytomas. Per the germline V gene, CDR1 is SGHNT and CDR2 is YYREEE (reference sequence). This CDR3 has 16 amino acids. Trimming at V came to 2 bases and at J to 4 bases, leaving 5 bases not matched to a gene. TCRdb's copy holds only in-frame clones and misses some; the assay was immunoSEQ multiplex PCR. The sample contains tens of thousands of clones, roughly 82% of which appear only once.

This rearrangement joins TRBV5-4 to TRBJ2-5; 13 nucleotides match TRBD2. The source was PBMCs, collected from a glioma patient whose treatment included an IDH1 peptide vaccine. The receptor was isolated from a woman between 18 and 29 years old with glioma. Some clones in this sample may be carry-over from other donors' samples. The CDR3 DNA is TGTGCCAGCAGCTTAGCTAGGACTAGCGGGAGAGAGACCCAGTACTTC. Protein product: CASSLARTSGRETQYF.